The clone carrying this T cell receptor (beta chain) was recorded a few times. The antigen remains unidentified. Unique molecular identifiers were built into the TCR beta cDNA libraries. TCRdb fed the PCR reads into MiXCR, producing one record per CDR3 protein. Seen here are 700,000 to 800,000 distinct CDR3 sequences, 30% observed once, and the top ten hold roughly 0.54%. This CDR3 contains 13 residues. CDR1 is SNHLY and CDR2 is FYNNEI in the germline V gene. The V and J ends lost 8 bases and 5 bases respectively, with 10 bases between them. This record belongs to a study of post-analysis software for immune sequencing data. General study findings and limits: Patients showed TRBV5-6, TRBV5-1 and TRBV20-1 among four to six TRBV segments more frequent than in controls.

What was sequenced was blood. The V and J genes are TRBV2 and TRBJ2-6; D unresolved. The origin of this receptor is a girl between 10 and 17 years old with multiple sclerosis. The CDR3 nucleotides read TGTGCCAGCCTGACGGAAAGGGCCAACGTCCTGACTTTC. Protein sequence: CASLTERANVLTF.